The T cell receptor (beta chain) under discussion was sequenced for a study of cytomegalovirus exposure and HLA in healthy donors. General study findings and limits: Later analysis identified about 17,000 TCR beta sequences associated with HLA alleles, using a false discovery rate threshold of 0.05. Later, TCR association rates were found to vary by HLA locus, highest for DRB1 and lowest for HLA-C. The classifier was said to identify cytomegalovirus status with high specificity and sensitivity.

This clone was detected a few times. The antigen remains undetermined. Relative to the germline gene, one junction end is altered; a read error may explain this. Germline V gene data show CDR1 as MDHEN and CDR2 as SYDVKM. This CDR3 is 14 amino acids long. Amplification used 60 Vbeta primers and 13 Jbeta primers. TCRdb's table, derived via immunoSEQ multiplex PCR, lists solely in-frame clones and lacks some. Of some 88,000 clones in the sample, about 63% are singletons; the top ten hold 5% to 6.5%. The genes are TRBV28 and TRBJ1-5, with D possibly TRBD1 on 5 matching bases. Sequenced material: PBMCs. The sequence was obtained from a woman aged 25 to 45 in good health and CMV-seronegative. The CDR3 DNA sequence: TGTGCCAGCAGTCCGGGGGGGTCCCCTCCGGCCCGGCGTTTT. Translating gives CASSPGGSPPARRF.